These T cell receptor beta chains were read from a single sample in a study of control samples from healthy donors and cancer patients. Clones were read by immunoSEQ multiplex PCR, and TCRdb kept only the in-frame ones, dropping some. The sample comprises more than 75,000 clones, approximately 88% of which are singletons, and approximately 38% rests with the top ten. The specimen sequenced was PBMCs. The receptors were gathered from a man between 70 and 80 years old with lung cancer. CDR3s include the opening cysteine and the closing phenylalanine or tryptophan. The D gene is left open where the match is weak.

d_call: NA
v_call: TRBV19
j_call: TRBJ1-5
cdr3_nt: TGTGCCAGTAGTTCGAGGGCAAGGAGCGATCAGCCCCAGCATTTT
cdr3_aa: CASSSRARSDQPQHF

d_call: TRBD1
v_call: TRBV6-5
j_call: TRBJ1-1
cdr3_nt: TGTGCCAGCAGCCGACAGGGGAGTACTGAAGCTTTCTTT
cdr3_aa: CASSRQGSTEAFF

d_call: NA
v_call: TRBV3-1/TRBV3-2
j_call: TRBJ2-5
cdr3_nt: TGTGCCAGCAGCCCTATTGACCCTAAGGGGCAGACCCAGTACTTC
cdr3_aa: CASSPIDPKGQTQYF

d_call: TRBD1
v_call: TRBV2
j_call: TRBJ1-2
cdr3_nt: TGTGCCAGCAGCCAACCGGGACAGGGGGGAAGGAGTGGCTACACCTTC
cdr3_aa: CASSQPGQGGRSGYTF

d_call: NA
v_call: TRBV27
j_call: TRBJ1-6
cdr3_nt: TGTGCCAGCAGTCTCGCCGTCGGGTCACCCCTCCACTTT
cdr3_aa: CASSLAVGSPLHF

d_call: NA
v_call: TRBV6-7
j_call: TRBJ2-2
cdr3_nt: TGTGCCAGCAGTTACTCGAGCAGGAGCACCGGGGAGCTGTTTTTT
cdr3_aa: CASSYSSRSTGELFF

d_call: NA
v_call: TRBV3-1/TRBV3-2
j_call: TRBJ2-3
cdr3_nt: TGTGCCAGCAGCCAACCGGGACTGAAATCGGATACGCAGTATTTT
cdr3_aa: CASSQPGLKSDTQYF

d_call: NA
v_call: TRBV11-2
j_call: TRBJ2-3
cdr3_nt: TGTGCCAGCAGCTTATGGCCCAGGGAAAGCACAGATACGCAGTATTTT
cdr3_aa: CASSLWPRESTDTQYF

d_call: NA
v_call: TRBV14
j_call: TRBJ2-7
cdr3_nt: TGTGCCAGCAGCCGAGGGATCCGAAGCTCCTACGAGCAGTACTTC
cdr3_aa: CASSRGIRSSYEQYF

d_call: TRBD1
v_call: TRBV15
j_call: TRBJ1-2
cdr3_nt: TGTGCCACCAGCGGAACGGGACAGGGCCCCTATGGCTACACCTTC
cdr3_aa: CATSGTGQGPYGYTF